The rows below give T cell receptor beta chains drawn from one sample of a study of shared clonotypes between healthy human individuals. Libraries were prepared by immunoSEQ multiplex PCR; TCRdb keeps only in-frame clonotypes and omits some of them. The repertoire holds around 500,000 clones, with about 85% as singletons. Sequencing was done on a sample of PBMCs. The receptors come from a woman aged 40 to 50 in good health. Some clones in this sample may be carry-over from other donors' samples. Both conserved end residues are part of each CDR3. A D gene is named only where the DNA matches it firmly. The size field is filled for only some rows; it gives once, few, many or a size class.

d_call: .; j_call: TRBJ2-1; clone_size: once; v_call: TRBV28; cdr3_nt: TGTGCCAGCAGTCCCCCCCGGCGGGTTTACAATGAGCAGTTCTTC; cdr3_aa: CASSPPRRVYNEQFF
d_call: .; j_call: TRBJ2-7; clone_size: .; v_call: TRBV28; cdr3_nt: TGTGCCAGCAGTTTTTCCACTACCTACGAGCAGTACTTC; cdr3_aa: CASSFSTTYEQYF
d_call: .; j_call: TRBJ1-2; clone_size: .; v_call: TRBV7-9; cdr3_nt: TGTGCCAGCAGCTTAGACGGTAACTATGGCTACACCTTC; cdr3_aa: CASSLDGNYGYTF
d_call: .; j_call: TRBJ2-5; clone_size: .; v_call: TRBV6-1; cdr3_nt: TGTGCCAGCAGTGAAGTGTTCGCGGGGGAGACCCAGTACTTC; cdr3_aa: CASSEVFAGETQYF
d_call: TRBD2; j_call: TRBJ2-7; clone_size: .; v_call: TRBV25-1; cdr3_nt: TGTGCCAGCAGTGAACTAGCGGGAGCCTCTTACGAGCAGTACTTC; cdr3_aa: CASSELAGASYEQYF
d_call: TRBD1; j_call: TRBJ1-2; clone_size: .; v_call: TRBV7-2; cdr3_nt: TGTGCCAGCAGCTTAGAGCGACAGGGGTCCTACACCTTC; cdr3_aa: CASSLERQGSYTF
d_call: .; j_call: TRBJ1-1; clone_size: few; v_call: TRBV2; cdr3_nt: TGTGCCAGCAGCTCCTGGGGGGGGAACACTGAAGCTTTCTTT; cdr3_aa: CASSSWGGNTEAFF
d_call: .; j_call: TRBJ2-7; clone_size: few; v_call: TRBV19; cdr3_nt: TGTGCCAGTAGTCCACCAGGAGCCTACCTCTACGAGCAGTACTTC; cdr3_aa: CASSPPGAYLYEQYF
d_call: TRBD1; j_call: TRBJ2-7; clone_size: .; v_call: TRBV5-1; cdr3_nt: TGCGCCAGCAGGACCACCCGGGACAGCCGAACCTACGAGCAGTACTTC; cdr3_aa: CASRTTRDSRTYEQYF
d_call: .; j_call: TRBJ2-4; clone_size: .; v_call: TRBV27; cdr3_nt: TGTGCCAGCAGTTTATCGGGGGAGGACATCATTCAGTACTTC; cdr3_aa: CASSLSGEDIIQYF
d_call: .; j_call: TRBJ1-1; clone_size: .; v_call: TRBV7-8; cdr3_nt: TGTGCCAGCAGCGCACAGGGACAAATGAACACTGAAGCTTTCTTT; cdr3_aa: CASSAQGQMNTEAFF
d_call: .; j_call: TRBJ1-2; clone_size: .; v_call: TRBV5-1; cdr3_nt: TGCGCCAGCAGCTTCTCTGGTGAGGATGGCTACACCTTC; cdr3_aa: CASSFSGEDGYTF
d_call: TRBD1; j_call: TRBJ1-2; clone_size: .; v_call: TRBV7-2; cdr3_nt: TGTGCCAGCAGCTTCGGGACAGGGGAGAGCTATGGCTACACCTTC; cdr3_aa: CASSFGTGESYGYTF
d_call: TRBD1; j_call: TRBJ1-1; clone_size: .; v_call: TRBV5-1; cdr3_nt: TGCGCCAGCAGCTTGGCAACCGGGACAGGGACTGAAGCTTTCTTT; cdr3_aa: CASSLATGTGTEAFF
d_call: TRBD2; j_call: TRBJ2-3; clone_size: once; v_call: TRBV6-9; cdr3_nt: TGTGCCAGCAGTCATCCCCGAGCGGGAGGGCACACAGATACGCAGTATTTT; cdr3_aa: CASSHPRAGGHTDTQYF
d_call: TRBD2; j_call: TRBJ2-1; clone_size: .; v_call: TRBV27; cdr3_nt: TGTGCCAGCAGTTCGTACCCCCCGGGACTAGCGGGAGATGGTGAGCAGTTCTTC; cdr3_aa: CASSSYPPGLAGDGEQFF
d_call: .; j_call: TRBJ1-5; clone_size: .; v_call: TRBV19; cdr3_nt: TGTGCCAGTAGTATAGATCTGAGAGATGCGGTTTATAGCAATCAGCCCCAGCATTTT; cdr3_aa: CASSIDLRDAVYSNQPQHF
d_call: .; j_call: TRBJ1-4; clone_size: .; v_call: TRBV10-3; cdr3_nt: TGTGCCATCAGCCAACAGGGTCGGGGGCTGTTTTTT; cdr3_aa: CAISQQGRGLFF
d_call: .; j_call: TRBJ1-3; clone_size: .; v_call: TRBV29-1; cdr3_nt: TGCAGCGTTGCGTTATCTGGAAACACCATATATTTT; cdr3_aa: CSVALSGNTIYF
d_call: .; j_call: TRBJ2-3; clone_size: .; v_call: TRBV6-5; cdr3_nt: TGTGCCAGCAGTTACGAGGGCGGGTCCGGAGATACGCAGTATTTT; cdr3_aa: CASSYEGGSGDTQYF
d_call: .; j_call: TRBJ2-5; clone_size: .; v_call: TRBV5-8; cdr3_nt: TGTGCCAGCACCGAGAGGGGTTTCGGTGAGACCCAGTACTTC; cdr3_aa: CASTERGFGETQYF
d_call: .; j_call: TRBJ2-3; clone_size: .; v_call: TRBV9; cdr3_nt: TGTGCCAGCAGCGTTGGATATACGGATACGCAGTATTTT; cdr3_aa: CASSVGYTDTQYF
d_call: TRBD2; j_call: TRBJ2-1; clone_size: once; v_call: TRBV6-5; cdr3_nt: TGTGCCAGCACCCTTGGGACTAGTTACAATGAGCAGTTCTTC; cdr3_aa: CASTLGTSYNEQFF
d_call: .; j_call: TRBJ1-1; clone_size: .; v_call: TRBV7-2; cdr3_nt: TGTGCCAGCAGCGTCTCCGACAGCGGAACTGAAGCTTTCTTT; cdr3_aa: CASSVSDSGTEAFF
d_call: TRBD2; j_call: TRBJ2-1; clone_size: .; v_call: TRBV7-6; cdr3_nt: TGTGCCAGCAGCGTACTAGCGGGAGGGCCTGAGCAGTTCTTC; cdr3_aa: CASSVLAGGPEQFF
d_call: .; j_call: TRBJ1-1; clone_size: once; v_call: TRBV5-1; cdr3_nt: TGCGCCAGCAGCATTGACGGAACCATGAACACTGAAGCTTTCTTT; cdr3_aa: CASSIDGTMNTEAFF
d_call: .; j_call: TRBJ1-4; clone_size: .; v_call: TRBV18; cdr3_nt: TGTGCCAGCTCACCACCTAACGGGCCTAATGAAAAACTGTTTTTT; cdr3_aa: CASSPPNGPNEKLFF
d_call: TRBD2; j_call: TRBJ2-3; clone_size: .; v_call: TRBV5-6; cdr3_nt: TGTGCCAGCAGCCCCCGGACTAGCGGCAGCACAGATACGCAGTATTTT; cdr3_aa: CASSPRTSGSTDTQYF
d_call: .; j_call: TRBJ1-2; clone_size: many; v_call: TRBV30; cdr3_nt: TGTGCCTGGAGTGTAACCCGACTCTATGGCTACACCTTC; cdr3_aa: CAWSVTRLYGYTF
d_call: .; j_call: TRBJ2-1; clone_size: .; v_call: TRBV4-2; cdr3_nt: TGTGCCAGCACCCCATCTCGGGAGAGGGTCTACAATGAGCAGTTCTTC; cdr3_aa: CASTPSRERVYNEQFF
d_call: .; j_call: TRBJ2-7; clone_size: once; v_call: TRBV11-2; cdr3_nt: TGTGCCAGCAGCTTAGTGCCATACTACGAGCAGTACTTC; cdr3_aa: CASSLVPYYEQYF
d_call: .; j_call: TRBJ2-5; clone_size: .; v_call: TRBV11-2; cdr3_nt: TGTGCCAGCAGCTTAGCGGACCAAGAGACCCAGTACTTC; cdr3_aa: CASSLADQETQYF
d_call: .; j_call: TRBJ2-3; clone_size: .; v_call: TRBV1; cdr3_nt: TGCACCAGCAGCCAAACGACTAGCGGGAGACGCACAGATACGCAGTATTTT; cdr3_aa: CTSSQTTSGRRTDTQYF
d_call: TRBD2; j_call: TRBJ2-1; clone_size: .; v_call: TRBV6-4; cdr3_nt: TGTGCCAGCAGTCGAGCGGGAGGAGTAGAGAATGAGCAGTTCTTC; cdr3_aa: CASSRAGGVENEQFF
d_call: TRBD1; j_call: TRBJ2-7; clone_size: .; v_call: TRBV7-2; cdr3_nt: TGTGCCAGCAGCTTAAGCCCGTGGCAGGGGGCGTCCTACGAGCAGTACTTC; cdr3_aa: CASSLSPWQGASYEQYF
d_call: .; j_call: TRBJ1-2; clone_size: .; v_call: TRBV15; cdr3_nt: TGTGCCACCAGCAGCGCCCGACTTAGGACAATTACTTATGGCTACACCTTC; cdr3_aa: CATSSARLRTITYGYTF
d_call: .; j_call: TRBJ2-1; clone_size: .; v_call: TRBV30; cdr3_nt: TGTGCCTGGACCGATGGGGGCGGGGGCGAGCAGTTCTTC; cdr3_aa: CAWTDGGGGEQFF
d_call: .; j_call: TRBJ1-3; clone_size: .; v_call: TRBV28; cdr3_nt: TGTGCCAGCAGTCCCCCGGATCCTACTACCGGAAACACCATATATTTT; cdr3_aa: CASSPPDPTTGNTIYF
d_call: TRBD1; j_call: TRBJ1-3; clone_size: .; v_call: TRBV18; cdr3_nt: TGTGCCAGCTCACCCTACCCGACAGGGGGCAACTCTGGAAACACCATATATTTT; cdr3_aa: CASSPYPTGGNSGNTIYF
d_call: .; j_call: TRBJ2-2; clone_size: .; v_call: TRBV7-3; cdr3_nt: TGTGCCAGCAGCTTCCCAGGCCCCGGGGAGCTGTTTTTT; cdr3_aa: CASSFPGPGELFF
d_call: .; j_call: TRBJ2-7; clone_size: .; v_call: TRBV2; cdr3_nt: TGTGCCAGCGTCTTGGACGCCTTCTCCTACGAGCAGTACTTC; cdr3_aa: CASVLDAFSYEQYF
d_call: .; j_call: TRBJ1-1; clone_size: .; v_call: TRBV4-1; cdr3_nt: TGCGCCAGCAGCCAAGTCCTCGAGAACACTGAAGCTTTCTTT; cdr3_aa: CASSQVLENTEAFF
d_call: TRBD1; j_call: TRBJ2-3; clone_size: few; v_call: TRBV11-1; cdr3_nt: TGTGCCAGCGGAACTCGGACAGGGGGCGCGGATACGCAGTATTTT; cdr3_aa: CASGTRTGGADTQYF
d_call: .; j_call: TRBJ1-1; clone_size: .; v_call: TRBV2; cdr3_nt: TGTGCCAGCAGTGCATCCAGGGCAGGGTACGCTGAAGCTTTCTTT; cdr3_aa: CASSASRAGYAEAFF
d_call: .; j_call: TRBJ1-1; clone_size: .; v_call: TRBV30; cdr3_nt: TGTGCCTGGTATATACAGGGACAGAACACTGAAGCTTTCTTT; cdr3_aa: CAWYIQGQNTEAFF
d_call: TRBD1; j_call: TRBJ1-1; clone_size: .; v_call: TRBV28; cdr3_nt: TGTGCCAGCAGTTTAGGACAGGGGAACACTGAAGCTTTCTTT; cdr3_aa: CASSLGQGNTEAFF
d_call: .; j_call: TRBJ1-1; clone_size: .; v_call: TRBV6-5; cdr3_nt: TGTGCCAGCAGTAGGGGGGAAACTGAAGCTTTCTTT; cdr3_aa: CASSRGETEAFF
d_call: TRBD1; j_call: TRBJ1-4; clone_size: few; v_call: TRBV6-5; cdr3_nt: TGTGCCAGCAGTTACTCCCGGGGACAGCCGAATGAAAAACTGTTTTTT; cdr3_aa: CASSYSRGQPNEKLFF
d_call: .; j_call: TRBJ2-1; clone_size: .; v_call: TRBV4-2; cdr3_nt: TGTGCCAGCAGCCAAGATCTGGGGAGGAATTTCCCGCAGTTCTTC; cdr3_aa: CASSQDLGRNFPQFF
d_call: .; j_call: TRBJ2-2; clone_size: .; v_call: TRBV11-2; cdr3_nt: TGTGCCAGCAGCTTAACGGGCACGAGCACCGGGGAGCTGTTTTTT; cdr3_aa: CASSLTGTSTGELFF
d_call: TRBD1; j_call: TRBJ1-3; clone_size: once; v_call: TRBV2; cdr3_nt: TGTGCCAGCCTACCCCCGGACAGGGGAAACACCATATATTTT; cdr3_aa: CASLPPDRGNTIYF
d_call: TRBD1; j_call: TRBJ2-7; clone_size: .; v_call: TRBV5-5; cdr3_nt: TGTGCCAGCAGCTACGGACAGGTTTCCTACGAGCAGTACTTC; cdr3_aa: CASSYGQVSYEQYF
d_call: .; j_call: TRBJ2-2; clone_size: few; v_call: TRBV21-1; cdr3_nt: TGTGCCAGCAGCAAGGGCTGGGAGACAGGGTACACCGGGGAGCTGTTTTTT; cdr3_aa: CASSKGWETGYTGELFF